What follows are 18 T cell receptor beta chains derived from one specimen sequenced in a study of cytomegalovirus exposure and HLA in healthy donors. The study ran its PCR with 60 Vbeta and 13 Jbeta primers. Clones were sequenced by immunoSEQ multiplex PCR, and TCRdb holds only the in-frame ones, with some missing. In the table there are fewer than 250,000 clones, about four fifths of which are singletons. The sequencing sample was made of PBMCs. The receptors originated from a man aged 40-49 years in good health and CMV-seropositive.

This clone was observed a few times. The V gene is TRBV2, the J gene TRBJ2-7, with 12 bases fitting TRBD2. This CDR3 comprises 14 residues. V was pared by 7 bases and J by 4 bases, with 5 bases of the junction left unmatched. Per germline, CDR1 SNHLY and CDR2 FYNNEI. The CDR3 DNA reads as TGTGCCAGCATTAGACTAGCGGGAGCTTACGAGCAGTACGTC. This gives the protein CASIRLAGAYEQYV.

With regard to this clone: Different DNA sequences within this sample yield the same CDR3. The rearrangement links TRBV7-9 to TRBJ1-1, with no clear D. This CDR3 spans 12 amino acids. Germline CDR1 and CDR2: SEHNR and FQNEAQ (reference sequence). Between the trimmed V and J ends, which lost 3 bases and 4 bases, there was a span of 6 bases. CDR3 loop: CASSFGSTEAFF. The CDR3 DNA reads TGTGCCAGCAGCTTCGGTTCCACTGAAGCTTTCTTT. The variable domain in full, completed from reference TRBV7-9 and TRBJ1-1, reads DTGVSQNPRHKITKRGQNVTFRCDPISEHNRLYWYRQTLGQGPEFLTYFQNEAQLEKSRLLSDRFSAERPKGSFSTLEIQRTEQGDSAMYLCASSFGSTEAFFGQGTRLTVV.

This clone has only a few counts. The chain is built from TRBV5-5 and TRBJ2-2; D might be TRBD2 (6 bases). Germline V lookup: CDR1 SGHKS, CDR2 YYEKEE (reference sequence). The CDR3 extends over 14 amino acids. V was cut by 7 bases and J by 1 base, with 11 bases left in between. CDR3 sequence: CASLGGMNTGELFF. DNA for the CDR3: TGTGCCAGCCTCGGAGGGATGAACACCGGGGAGCTGTTTTTT.

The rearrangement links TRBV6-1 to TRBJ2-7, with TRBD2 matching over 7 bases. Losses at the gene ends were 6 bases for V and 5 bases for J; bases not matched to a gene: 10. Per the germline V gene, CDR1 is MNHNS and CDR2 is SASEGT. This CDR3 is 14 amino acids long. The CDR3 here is CASRVGGSPNEQYV. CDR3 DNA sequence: TGTGCCAGCAGGGTGGGCGGGAGCCCCAACGAGCAGTACGTC.

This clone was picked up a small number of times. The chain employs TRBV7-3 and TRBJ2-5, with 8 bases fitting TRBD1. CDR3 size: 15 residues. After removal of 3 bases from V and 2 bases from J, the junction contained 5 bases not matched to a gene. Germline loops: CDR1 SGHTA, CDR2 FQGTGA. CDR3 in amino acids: CASSFGDRRQETQYF. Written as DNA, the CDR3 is TGTGCCAGCAGCTTTGGGGACAGGCGACAAGAGACCCAGTACTTC.

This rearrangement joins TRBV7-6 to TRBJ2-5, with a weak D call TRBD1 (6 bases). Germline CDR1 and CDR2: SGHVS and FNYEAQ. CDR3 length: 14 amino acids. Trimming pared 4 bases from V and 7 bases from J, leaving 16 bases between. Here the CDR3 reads CASSWDTTQGTQYF. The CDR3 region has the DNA TGTGCCAGCAGCTGGGACACCACACAGGGGACCCAGTACTTC. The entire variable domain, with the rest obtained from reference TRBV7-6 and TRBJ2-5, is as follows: GAGVSQSPRYKVTKRGQDVALRCDPISGHVSLYWYRQALGQGPEFLTYFNYEAQQDKSGLPNDRFSAERPEGSISTLTIQRTEQRDSAMYRCASSWDTTQGTQYFGPGTRLLVL.

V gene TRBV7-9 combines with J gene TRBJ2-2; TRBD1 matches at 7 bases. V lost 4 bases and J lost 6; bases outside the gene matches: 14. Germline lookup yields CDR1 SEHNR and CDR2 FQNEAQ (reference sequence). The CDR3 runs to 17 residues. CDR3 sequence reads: CASSSDDRDALAGELFF. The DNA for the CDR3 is TGTGCCAGCAGCTCAGACGACAGGGATGCTCTCGCCGGGGAGCTGTTTTTT.

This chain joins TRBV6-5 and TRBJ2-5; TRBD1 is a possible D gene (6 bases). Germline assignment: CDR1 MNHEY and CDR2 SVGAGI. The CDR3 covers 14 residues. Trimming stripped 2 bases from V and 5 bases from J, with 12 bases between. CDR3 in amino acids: CASSYTGNRETQYF. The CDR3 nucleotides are TGTGCCAGCAGTTACACAGGGAACCGGGAGACCCAGTACTTC.

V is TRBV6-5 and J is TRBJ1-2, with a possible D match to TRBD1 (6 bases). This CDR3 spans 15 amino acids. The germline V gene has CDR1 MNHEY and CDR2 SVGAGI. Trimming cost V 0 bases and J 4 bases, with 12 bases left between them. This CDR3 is CASSYSSQGFYGYTF. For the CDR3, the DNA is TGTGCCAGCAGTTACTCGAGTCAGGGGTTCTATGGCTACACCTTC.

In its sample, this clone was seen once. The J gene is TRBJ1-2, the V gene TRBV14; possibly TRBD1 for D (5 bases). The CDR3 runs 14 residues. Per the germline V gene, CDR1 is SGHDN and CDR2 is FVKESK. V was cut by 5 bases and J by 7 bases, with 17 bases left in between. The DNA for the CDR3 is TGTGCCAGCAGCGGCACCCGACAGTGGGGTGGCTACACCTTC. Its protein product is CASSGTRQWGGYTF.

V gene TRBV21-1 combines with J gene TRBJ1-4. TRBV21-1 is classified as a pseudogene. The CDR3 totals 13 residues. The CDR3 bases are TGTGCCAGCACCCCAGGAGGGAATGAAAAACTGTTTTTT. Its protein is CASTPGGNEKLFF.

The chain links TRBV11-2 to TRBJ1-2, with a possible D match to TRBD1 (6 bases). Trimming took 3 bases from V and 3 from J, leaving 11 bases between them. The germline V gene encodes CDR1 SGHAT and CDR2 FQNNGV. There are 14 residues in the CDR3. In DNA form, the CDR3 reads TGTGCCAGCAGCTTGTACAGGGCGGACTATGGCTACACCTTC. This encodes CASSLYRADYGYTF.

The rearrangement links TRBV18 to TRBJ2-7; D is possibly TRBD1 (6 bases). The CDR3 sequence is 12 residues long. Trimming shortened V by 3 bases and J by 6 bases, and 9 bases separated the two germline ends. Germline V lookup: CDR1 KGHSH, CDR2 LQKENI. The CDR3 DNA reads TGTGCCAGCTCACCGGGGGCTACCGAGCAGTACTTC. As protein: CASSPGATEQYF.

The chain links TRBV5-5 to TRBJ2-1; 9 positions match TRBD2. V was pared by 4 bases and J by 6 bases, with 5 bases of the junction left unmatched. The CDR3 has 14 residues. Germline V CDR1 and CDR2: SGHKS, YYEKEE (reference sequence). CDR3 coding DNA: TGTGCCAGCAGCCGTAGGCGGGAGGGCAATGAGCAGTTCTTC. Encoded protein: CASSRRREGNEQFF.

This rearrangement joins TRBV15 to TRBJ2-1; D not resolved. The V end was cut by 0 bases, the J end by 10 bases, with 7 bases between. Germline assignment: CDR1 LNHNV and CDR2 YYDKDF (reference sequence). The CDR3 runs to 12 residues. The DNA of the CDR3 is TGTGCCACCAGCAGAGATAGCCTGGAGCAGTTCTTC. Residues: CATSRDSLEQFF.

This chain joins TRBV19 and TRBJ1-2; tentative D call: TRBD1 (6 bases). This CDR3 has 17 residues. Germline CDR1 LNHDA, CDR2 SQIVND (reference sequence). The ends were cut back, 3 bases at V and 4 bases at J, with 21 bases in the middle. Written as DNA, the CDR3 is TGTGCCAGTAGTATTGGCGAAGGGGGGGGTGCGGGCTATGGCTACACCTTC. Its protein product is CASSIGEGGGAGYGYTF.

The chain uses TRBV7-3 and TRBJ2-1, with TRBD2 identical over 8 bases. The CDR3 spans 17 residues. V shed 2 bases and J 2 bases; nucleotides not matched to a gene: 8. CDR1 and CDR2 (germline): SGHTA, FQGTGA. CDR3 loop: CASSLGLAGGTYNEQFF. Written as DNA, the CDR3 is TGTGCCAGCAGCTTAGGATTGGCGGGGGGAACCTACAATGAGCAGTTCTTC.

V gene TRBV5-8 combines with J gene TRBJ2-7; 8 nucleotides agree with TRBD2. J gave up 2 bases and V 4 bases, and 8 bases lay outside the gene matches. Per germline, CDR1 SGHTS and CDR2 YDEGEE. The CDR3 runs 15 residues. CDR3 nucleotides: TGTGCCAGCAGCCCGGCGACTAGCGTACCCTACGAGCAGTACTTC. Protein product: CASSPATSVPYEQYF.